This passage covers 11 T cell receptor beta chains from one sample sequenced in a study of vaccination effects on CD4 cells after COVID-19 (dated by TCRdb to between 2021 and 2024). Receptors were amplified or captured by the immunoSEQ multiplex PCR assay. TCRdb obtained this table from immuneACCESS and retained in-frame rearrangements with V and J assigned. These tables miss some clones; where compared with another copy, unresolved V genes account for less than half of the shortfall, and the remainder is unexplained. Recorded for this sample are about 66,000 clones; 76% of them occurred a single time. Clones ranked in the top ten supply about 0.91% of the sample. For these TCRs, the target antigens are not known. In the ViraFEST assay, PBMC were stimulated with viral peptide pools, and antigen-specific CD4+ T cell clonotypes were then identified by expansion using TCR sequencing. After around 10 days of culture, CD4+ T cells were isolated with the EasySep CD4+ T cell isolation kit. Each participant got two doses of an mRNA SARS-CoV-2 vaccine, either BNT162b2 or mRNA-1273.

The sample consisted of CD4+ T cells from PBMCs cultured with HCoV-OC43 spike peptides, taken after COVID-19 vaccination. This specimen's cell subset or site label, interpreted: HCoV-OC43 spike overlapping peptide pool stimulation. These receptors originate from a human donor who received a COVID-19 vaccine.

The V call is TRBV19, the J call TRBJ2-3, with TRBD1 matching 12 bases. Germline V gene lookup returns CDR1 LNHDA and CDR2 SQIVND (reference sequence). Trimming took 10 bases from V and 0 from J; bases not matched to a gene: 11. CDR3 length: 17 residues. CDR3 nucleotide sequence: TGTGCCACTAGGGGACAGGGGGCAGGCATAAGCACAGATACGCAGTATTTT. Translated: CATRGQGAGISTDTQYF. Full variable domain (remainder filled in from reference TRBV19 and TRBJ2-3): DGGITQSPKYLFRKEGQNVTLSCEQNLNHDAMYWYRQDPGQGLRLIYYSQIVNDFQKGDIAEGYSVSREKKESFPLTVTSAQKNPTAFYLCATRGQGAGISTDTQYFGPGTRLTVL.

The rearrangement joins TRBV5-1 to TRBJ2-3; unclear D gene. This CDR3 comprises 14 residues. Trimming pared 0 bases from V and 0 bases from J, leaving 5 bases between. Germline V gene data show CDR1 as SGHRS and CDR2 as YFSETQ. The CDR3 spells CASSLADSTDTQYF. In nucleotides, the CDR3 is TGCGCCAGCAGCTTGGCCGATAGCACAGATACGCAGTATTTT.

The chain has TRBV10-2 and TRBJ1-5; 7 nucleotides line up with TRBD1. Trimming at V came to 9 bases and at J to 1 base, leaving 3 bases not matched to a gene. The CDR3 spans 13 residues. Germline assignment: CDR1 WSHSY and CDR2 SAAADI. The CDR3 loop is CASQDRSNQPQHF. The CDR3, as DNA: TGCGCCAGTCAGGACAGGAGCAATCAGCCCCAGCATTTT.

This chain joins TRBV6-4 and TRBJ1-6, with a possible D match to TRBD1 (5 bases). V lost 5 bases, J lost 8 bases, and 13 bases lay in between. The CDR3 length is 14 residues. Germline V CDR1 and CDR2: MRHNA, SNTAGT. The CDR3 here is CASSRDPRDSPLHF. CDR3 coding DNA: TGTGCCAGCAGTCGGGACCCGCGCGATTCACCCCTCCACTTT.

The chain links TRBV10-2 to TRBJ1-2, with D maybe TRBD1 (5 bases). Germline assignment: CDR1 WSHSY and CDR2 SAAADI. V dropped 2 bases and J dropped 5 bases, with 12 bases sitting between them. The CDR3 contains 14 residues. CDR3 in amino acids: CASSETFDSYGYTF. The CDR3 DNA reads TGCGCCAGCAGTGAGACTTTCGACAGTTATGGCTACACCTTC.

DNA of the CDR3: TGTGCCAGTAAGGGGGACCTGGACTATGGCTACACCTTC. It codes for CASKGDLDYGYTF. V and J are TRBV19 and TRBJ1-2; possible D gene TRBD1, 6 bases. CDR3 length equals 13 residues. Trimming removed 7 bases at V and 3 bases at J, with 12 bases between. Germline V gene lookup returns CDR1 LNHDA and CDR2 SQIVND (reference sequence).

This clone has just a few counts. V usage is TRBV19 and J usage is TRBJ2-1; 10 bases fit TRBD2. The junction had 2 bases not matched to a gene; V was cut back by 5 bases and J by 4 bases. The CDR3 runs 14 residues. The V gene's germline CDR1 is LNHDA and CDR2 SQIVND (reference sequence). CDR3 nucleotides: TGTGCCAGTAGTGAGCGGGGGGGTTACAATGAGCAGTTCTTC. Translation: CASSERGGYNEQFF.

The rearrangement joins TRBV9 to TRBJ2-2, with 8 positions matching TRBD1. The germline V gene encodes CDR1 SGDLS and CDR2 YYNGEE. The CDR3 covers 15 residues. The V and J ends lost 4 bases and 5 bases, in that order; junction bases with no gene match: 7. Here the CDR3 reads CASSSTGAQTGELFF. CDR3 DNA: TGTGCCAGCAGCTCGACAGGGGCTCAGACCGGGGAGCTGTTTTTT.

The chain couples TRBV6-5 to TRBJ1-4, with 8 positions matching TRBD1. The CDR3 is 12 residues long. V was pared by 10 bases and J by 8 bases, with 6 bases of the junction left unmatched. Germline V gene lookup returns CDR1 MNHEY and CDR2 SVGAGI. The CDR3 DNA reads TGTGCCACAGGACAGGGTACCGAAAAACTGTTTTTT. Protein product: CATGQGTEKLFF.

CDR3 nucleotide sequence: TGTGCCAGCAGCCTGAGGAGGGGGCCTGAGGCCAAAAACATTCAGTACTTC. Amino acid sequence: CASSLRRGPEAKNIQYF. This sequence joins TRBV2 and TRBJ2-4; maybe TRBD1 (7 bases). The CDR3 covers 17 residues. V gave up 6 bases and J gave up 1 base, with 19 bases separating them. The V gene's germline CDR1 is SNHLY and CDR2 FYNNEI.

The chain recombines TRBV12-5 with TRBJ1-4; 7 nucleotides line up with TRBD1. This CDR3 region has 14 residues. CDR1 and CDR2 from the germline V gene are LGHNT and FRNRAP. The junction had 9 bases not matched to a gene; V was cut back by 6 bases and J by 8 bases. CDR3 nucleotide sequence: TGTGCTAGTGGCCCGACAGGGTTGGGCGAAAAACTGTTTTTT. This gives the protein CASGPTGLGEKLFF. The whole variable domain, filled in from reference TRBV12-5 and TRBJ1-4, reads DARVTQTPRHKVTEMGQEVTMRCQPILGHNTVFWYRQTMMQGLELLAYFRNRAPLDDSGMPKDRFSAEMPDATLATLKIQPSEPRDSAVYFCASGPTGLGEKLFFGSGTQLSVL.